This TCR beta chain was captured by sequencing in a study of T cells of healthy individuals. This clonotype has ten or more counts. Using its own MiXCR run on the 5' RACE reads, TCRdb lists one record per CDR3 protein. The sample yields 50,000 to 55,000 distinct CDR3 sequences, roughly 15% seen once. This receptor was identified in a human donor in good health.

Here the CDR3 reads CSASPIVDRAEAFF. The CDR3 DNA sequence: TGCAGTGCTAGTCCTATAGTAGACAGAGCTGAAGCTTTCTTT. The chain couples TRBV20-1 to TRBJ1-1, with D possibly matching TRBD1 (5 bases). Germline lookup yields CDR1 DFQATT and CDR2 SNEGSKA (reference sequence). This CDR3 is built from 14 residues. The ends were cut back, 3 bases at V and 6 bases at J, with 17 bases in the middle.